Given below is one TCR beta chain in context. The target antigen is unknown. One base away lies a much larger clone, so this may be a sequencing read error. Other DNA sequences in this sample translate to the same CDR3. The data belong to a study of T cell responses to AZD1222 COVID-19 vaccine. Study-level findings and limits: Most donors were white British and more were female, and clonal diversity was possibly underestimated. Reportedly, close to half of spike-specific TCRs are directed against unmutated variant regions. Only a handful of AZD1222 recipients were seropositive at baseline.

TCRdb keeps only in-frame clones here, not all; method: immunoSEQ multiplex PCR. The table records 95,000 to 110,000 clones, approximately 89% of them present only once. There are 13 residues in the CDR3. V was pared by 3 bases and J by 2 bases, with 4 bases between. The chain is built from TRBV12-3 or TRBV12-4 and TRBJ2-2; no reliable D call. The sequenced sample was peripheral blood, obtained on day 0 of AZD1222 vaccination. This TCR derives from an adult in good health. Here the CDR3 DNA reads TGTGCCAGCAGTTTGGCCAACACCGGGGAGCTGTTTTTT. It codes for CASSLANTGELFF.